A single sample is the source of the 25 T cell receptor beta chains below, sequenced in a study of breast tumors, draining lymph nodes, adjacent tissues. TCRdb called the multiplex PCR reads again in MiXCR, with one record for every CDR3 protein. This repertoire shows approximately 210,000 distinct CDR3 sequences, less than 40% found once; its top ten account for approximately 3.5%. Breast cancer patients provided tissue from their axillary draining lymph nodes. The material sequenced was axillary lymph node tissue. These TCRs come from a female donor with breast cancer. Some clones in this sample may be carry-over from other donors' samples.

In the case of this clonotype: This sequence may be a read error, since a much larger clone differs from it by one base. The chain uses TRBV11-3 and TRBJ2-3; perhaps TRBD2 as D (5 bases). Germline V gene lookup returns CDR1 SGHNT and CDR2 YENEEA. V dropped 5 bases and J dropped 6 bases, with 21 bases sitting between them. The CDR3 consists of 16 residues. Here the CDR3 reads CASSQDQWARRDTQYF. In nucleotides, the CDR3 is TGTGCCAGCAGCCAAGACCAGTGGGCAAGGAGGGATACGCAGTATTTT.

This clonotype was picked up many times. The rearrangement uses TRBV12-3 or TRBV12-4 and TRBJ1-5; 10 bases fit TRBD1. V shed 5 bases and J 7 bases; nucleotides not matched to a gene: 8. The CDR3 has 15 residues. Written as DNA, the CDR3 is TGTGCCAGCAGTCTAATCGGGACAGGGGAACAGCCCCAGCATTTT. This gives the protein CASSLIGTGEQPQHF.

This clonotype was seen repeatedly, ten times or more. The chain's CDR3 is CASRPTGTVLPDTQYF. The CDR3 region has the DNA TGTGCCAGCAGGCCCACCGGGACAGTACTACCAGATACGCAGTATTTT. The chain joins TRBV6-6 to TRBJ2-3, with 7 bases lining up with TRBD1. CDR1 and CDR2 (germline): MNHNY, SVGAGI (reference sequence). J was trimmed by 4 bases and V by 6 bases; bases with no gene match: 13. The CDR3 sequence is 16 residues long.

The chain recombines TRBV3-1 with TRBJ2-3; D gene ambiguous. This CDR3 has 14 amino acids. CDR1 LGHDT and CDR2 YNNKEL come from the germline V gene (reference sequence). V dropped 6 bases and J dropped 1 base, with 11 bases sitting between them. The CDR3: CASRARDRTDTQYF. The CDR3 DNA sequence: TGTGCCAGCAGGGCTAGAGACCGCACAGATACGCAGTATTTT.

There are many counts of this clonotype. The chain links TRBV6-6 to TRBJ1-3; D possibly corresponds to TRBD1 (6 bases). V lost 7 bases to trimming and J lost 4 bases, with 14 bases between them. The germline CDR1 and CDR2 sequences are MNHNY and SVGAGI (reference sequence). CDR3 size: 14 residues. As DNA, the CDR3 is TGTGCCAGCAAGACGGGGGGGCAGGGAAACACCATATATTTT. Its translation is CASKTGGQGNTIYF.

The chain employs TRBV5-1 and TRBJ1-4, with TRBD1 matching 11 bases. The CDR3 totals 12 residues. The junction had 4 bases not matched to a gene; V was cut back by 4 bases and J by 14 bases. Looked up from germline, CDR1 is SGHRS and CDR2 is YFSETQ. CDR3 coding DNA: TGCGCCAGCAGCACAGGACAGGGGGCTCTGTTTTTT. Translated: CASSTGQGALFF.

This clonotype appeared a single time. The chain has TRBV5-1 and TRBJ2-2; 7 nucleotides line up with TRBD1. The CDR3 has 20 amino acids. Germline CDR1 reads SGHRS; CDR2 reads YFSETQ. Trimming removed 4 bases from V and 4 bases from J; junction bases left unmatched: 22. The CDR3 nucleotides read TGCGCCAGCAGCCCCTTCCCCATAGGGGGCACAGGGGTAGGCACCGGGGAGCTGTTTTTT. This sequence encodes CASSPFPIGGTGVGTGELFF.

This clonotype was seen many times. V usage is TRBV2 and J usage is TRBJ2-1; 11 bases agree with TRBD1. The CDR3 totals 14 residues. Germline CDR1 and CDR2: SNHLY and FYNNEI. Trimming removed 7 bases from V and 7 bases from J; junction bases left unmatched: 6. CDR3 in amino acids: CASTGQGAVNEQFF. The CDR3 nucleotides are TGTGCCAGCACCGGACAGGGGGCGGTTAATGAGCAGTTCTTC.

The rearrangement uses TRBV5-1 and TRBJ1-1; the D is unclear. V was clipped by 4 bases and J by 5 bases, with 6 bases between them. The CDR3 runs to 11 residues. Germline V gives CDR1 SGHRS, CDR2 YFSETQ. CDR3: CASSPGTEAFF. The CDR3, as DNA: TGCGCCAGCAGCCCAGGAACTGAAGCTTTCTTT.

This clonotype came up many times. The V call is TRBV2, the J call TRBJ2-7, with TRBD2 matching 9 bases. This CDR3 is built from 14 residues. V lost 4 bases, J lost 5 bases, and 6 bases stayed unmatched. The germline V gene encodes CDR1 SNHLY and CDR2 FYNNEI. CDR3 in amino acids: CASSGLAGRNEQYF. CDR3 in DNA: TGTGCCAGCAGTGGCCTAGCGGGAAGGAACGAGCAGTACTTC.

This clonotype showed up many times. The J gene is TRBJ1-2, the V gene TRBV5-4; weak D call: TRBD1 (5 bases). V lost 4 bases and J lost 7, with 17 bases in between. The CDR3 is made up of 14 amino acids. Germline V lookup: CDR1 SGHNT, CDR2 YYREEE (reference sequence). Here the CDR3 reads CASSPRNQGRGYTF. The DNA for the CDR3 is TGTGCCAGCAGCCCAAGAAATCAGGGACGTGGCTACACCTTC.

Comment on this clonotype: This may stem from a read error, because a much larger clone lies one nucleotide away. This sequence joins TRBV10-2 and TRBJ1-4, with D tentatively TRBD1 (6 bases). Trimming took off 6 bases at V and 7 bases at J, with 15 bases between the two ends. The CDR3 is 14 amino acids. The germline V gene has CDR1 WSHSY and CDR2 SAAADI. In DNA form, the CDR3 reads TGCGCCAGCAGAATGGGGGCTCTGAGTGAAAAACTGTTTTTT. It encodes CASRMGALSEKLFF.

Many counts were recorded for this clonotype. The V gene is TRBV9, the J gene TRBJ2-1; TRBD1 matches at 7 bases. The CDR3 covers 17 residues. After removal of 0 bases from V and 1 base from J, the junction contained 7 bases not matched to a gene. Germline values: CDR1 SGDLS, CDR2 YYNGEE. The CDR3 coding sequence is TGTGCCAGCAGCGTAGAAGGGGGCGCGTATTCCTACAATGAGCAGTTCTTC. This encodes CASSVEGGAYSYNEQFF.

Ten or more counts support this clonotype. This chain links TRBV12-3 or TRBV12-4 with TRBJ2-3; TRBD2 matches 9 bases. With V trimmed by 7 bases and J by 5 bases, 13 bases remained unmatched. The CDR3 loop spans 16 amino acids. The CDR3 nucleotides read TGTGCCAGCAATCTTGGGGAGGGACTAGCTAGAGATACGCAGTATTTT. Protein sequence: CASNLGEGLARDTQYF.

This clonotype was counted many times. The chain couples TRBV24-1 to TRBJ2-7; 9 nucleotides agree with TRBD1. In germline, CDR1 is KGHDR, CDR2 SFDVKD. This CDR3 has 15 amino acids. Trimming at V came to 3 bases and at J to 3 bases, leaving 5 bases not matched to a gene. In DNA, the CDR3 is TGTGCCACCAGTGATCCGACAGGGGGGCGCTACGAGCAGTACTTC. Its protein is CATSDPTGGRYEQYF.

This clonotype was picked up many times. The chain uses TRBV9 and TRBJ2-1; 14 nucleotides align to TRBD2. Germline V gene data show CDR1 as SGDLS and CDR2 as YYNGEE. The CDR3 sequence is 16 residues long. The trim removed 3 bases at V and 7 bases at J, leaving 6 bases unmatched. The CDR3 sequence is CASSGPGLAGDNEQFF. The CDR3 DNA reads TGTGCCAGCAGCGGACCGGGACTAGCGGGAGATAATGAGCAGTTCTTC.

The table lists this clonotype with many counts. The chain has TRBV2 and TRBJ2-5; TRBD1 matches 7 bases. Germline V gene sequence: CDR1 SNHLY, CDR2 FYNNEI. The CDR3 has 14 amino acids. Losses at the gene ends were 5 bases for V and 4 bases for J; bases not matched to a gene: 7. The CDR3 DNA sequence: TGTGCCAGCAGTCCCGGGACAGCGCTAGAGACCCAGTACTTC. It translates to CASSPGTALETQYF.

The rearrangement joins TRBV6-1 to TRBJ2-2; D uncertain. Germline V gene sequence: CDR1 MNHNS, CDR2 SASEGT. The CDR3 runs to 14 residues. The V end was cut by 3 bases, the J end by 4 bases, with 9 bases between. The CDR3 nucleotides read TGTGCCAGCAGTGACTGGAGAGTCACCGGGGAGCTGTTTTTT. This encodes CASSDWRVTGELFF.

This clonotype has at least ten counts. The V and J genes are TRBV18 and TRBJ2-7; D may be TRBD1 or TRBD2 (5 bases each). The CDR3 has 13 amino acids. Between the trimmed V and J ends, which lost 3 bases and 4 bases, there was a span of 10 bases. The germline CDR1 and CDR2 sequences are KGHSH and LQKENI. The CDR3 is CASSPFGGYEQYF. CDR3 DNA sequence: TGTGCCAGCTCACCCTTTGGGGGATACGAGCAGTACTTC.

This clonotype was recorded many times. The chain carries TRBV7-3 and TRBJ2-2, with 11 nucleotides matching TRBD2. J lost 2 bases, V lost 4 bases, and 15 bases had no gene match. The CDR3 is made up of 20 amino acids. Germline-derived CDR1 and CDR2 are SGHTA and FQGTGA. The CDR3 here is CASSYEGGAGLAVNTGELFF. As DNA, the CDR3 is TGTGCCAGCAGCTACGAGGGAGGCGCGGGACTAGCGGTTAACACCGGGGAGCTGTTTTTT.

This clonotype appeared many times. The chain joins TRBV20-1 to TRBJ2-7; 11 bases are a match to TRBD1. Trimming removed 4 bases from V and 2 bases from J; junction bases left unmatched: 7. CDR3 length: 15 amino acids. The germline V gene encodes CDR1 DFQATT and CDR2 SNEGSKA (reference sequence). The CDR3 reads CSAIVRGQGAYEQYF. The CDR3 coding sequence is TGCAGTGCTATAGTTAGGGGACAGGGGGCCTACGAGCAGTACTTC.

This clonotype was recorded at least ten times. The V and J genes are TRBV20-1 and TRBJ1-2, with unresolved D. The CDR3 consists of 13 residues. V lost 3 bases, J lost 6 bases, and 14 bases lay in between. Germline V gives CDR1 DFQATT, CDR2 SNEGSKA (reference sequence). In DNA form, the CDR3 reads TGCAGTGCTAGTTCTAGAGAGGTCAATGGCTACACCTTC. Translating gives CSASSREVNGYTF.

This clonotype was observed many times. In DNA, the CDR3 is TGTGCCAGCAGCCCAGGTGGCAGCTCCTACAATGAGCAGTTCTTC. Translation gives CASSPGGSSYNEQFF. The chain combines TRBV6-5 with TRBJ2-1; D is undetermined. This CDR3 is built from 15 residues. CDR1 is MNHEY, CDR2 SVGAGI, per germline. Trimming pared 6 bases from V and 0 bases from J, leaving 12 bases between.

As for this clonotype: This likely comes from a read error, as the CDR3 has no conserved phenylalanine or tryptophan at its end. The DNA for the CDR3 is TGTGCCAGCAGCTTAGCAGGGGGATCCGGGGAGCTGTTTCTT. Encoded protein: CASSLAGGSGELFL. This chain joins TRBV7-8 and TRBJ2-2, with D tentatively TRBD1 (6 bases). CDR3 length: 14 amino acids. Between the trimmed V and J ends, which lost 0 bases and 6 bases, there was a span of 8 bases. Germline V gene sequence: CDR1 SGHVS, CDR2 FQNEAQ.

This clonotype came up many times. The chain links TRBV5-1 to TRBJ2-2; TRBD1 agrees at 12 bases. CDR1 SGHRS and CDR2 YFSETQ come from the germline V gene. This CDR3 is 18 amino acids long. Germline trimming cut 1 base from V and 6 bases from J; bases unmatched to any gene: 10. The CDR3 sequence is CASSLRPGQGARAGELFF. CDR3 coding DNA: TGCGCCAGCAGCTTGCGACCGGGACAGGGGGCGAGGGCCGGGGAGCTGTTTTTT.